This T cell receptor beta chain originates from a study of T cell clones after liver transplantation. This CDR3 is built from 12 residues. Germline CDR1 SGHTA, CDR2 FQGTGA. Trimming took 5 bases from V and 8 from J; bases not matched to a gene: 6. Profiled with immunoSEQ multiplex PCR; TCRdb holds only in-frame clones, not every one. The sample yields roughly 80,000 clones, 80% to 85% seen once. The sample here was CD4+ T cells from blood, taken 46 months after liver transplant. This TCR derives from a human patient who received a liver transplant. The graft donor may have contributed some T cells. The gene calls are TRBV7-3 and TRBJ2-7, with 7 bases identical to TRBD1. The CDR3 nucleotides are TGTGCCAGCAGCCTCGCAGGGGGTAAGCAGTACTTC. As protein: CASSLAGGKQYF.